Below, 17 T cell receptor beta chains from the same sample are listed, as sequenced in a study of beta chain features in type 1 diabetes. These receptors lack a known antigen. Study-level results: All four CD4+ subsets from Type 1 diabetes patients carried moderately but significantly shorter TCRB CDR3s.

The study reverse transcribed the entire isolated RNA, so it sequenced expressed TCRB transcripts. Only in-frame clones appear in the TCRdb table, and some are missing; sequencing was by immunoSEQ multiplex PCR. The profile covers some 290,000 clones, with 20% to 25% appearing a single time and around 0.012% taken by the ten largest. Sequenced: naive CD4+ T cells from blood. These receptor sequences come from a woman in her twenties or thirties with type 1 diabetes.

The V call is TRBV30, the J call TRBJ1-5, with D possibly being TRBD1 (6 bases). This CDR3 contains 16 residues. Between the trimmed V and J ends, which lost 2 bases and 2 bases, there was a span of 16 bases. The V gene's germline CDR1 is GTSNPN and CDR2 SVGIG (reference sequence). CDR3 in DNA: TGTGCCTGGAGTCCGGGACACCGAGGAGGCAATCAGCCCCAGCATTTT. It yields the protein CAWSPGHRGGNQPQHF.

The CDR3 DNA sequence: TGTGCCAGCAGCGCTCCCCCATACGGGGGCTACAATGAGCAGTTCTTC. This sequence encodes CASSAPPYGGYNEQFF. The chain combines TRBV9 with TRBJ2-1; maybe TRBD2 (6 bases). There are 16 residues in the CDR3. Germline CDR1 SGDLS, CDR2 YYNGEE. V was cut by 3 bases and J by 3 bases, with 16 bases left in between.

This clone was recorded a few times. V is TRBV6-5 and J is TRBJ2-1; 11 positions agree with TRBD2. Germline values: CDR1 MNHEY, CDR2 SVGAGI. The V gene end was trimmed by 7 bases and the J gene end by 6 bases; junction bases not matched to a gene: 8. This CDR3 has 15 residues. CDR3 sequence: CASNPPGLAGNEQFF. The DNA for the CDR3 is TGTGCCAGCAATCCCCCCGGACTAGCGGGCAATGAGCAGTTCTTC.

The chain links TRBV25-1 to TRBJ1-2, with a weak D call TRBD1 (5 bases). This CDR3 is 15 amino acids long. CDR1 and CDR2 from the germline V gene are MGHDK and SYGVNS. Trimming shortened V by 4 bases and J by 4 bases, and 16 bases separated the two germline ends. The CDR3 protein is CASSVQGAGLYGYTF. The CDR3 region has the DNA TGTGCCAGCAGTGTCCAAGGTGCGGGGCTCTATGGCTACACCTTC.

The chain couples TRBV5-1 to TRBJ2-1; D perhaps matches TRBD2 (6 bases). CDR1 is SGHRS, CDR2 YFSETQ, per germline. The CDR3 contains 14 residues. V lost 4 bases and J 5 bases, leaving 13 bases between the germline ends. In DNA, the CDR3 is TGCGCCAGCAGCCCGCCCCGGGAGCACAATGAGCAGTTCTTC. It is translated as CASSPPREHNEQFF.

This clone was seen a handful of times. The rearrangement uses TRBV29-1 and TRBJ2-3, with 14 bases matching TRBD2. With V trimmed by 7 bases and J by 3 bases, 3 bases remained unmatched. This CDR3 has 14 residues. Germline CDR1 reads SQVTM; CDR2 reads ANQGSEA. For the CDR3, the DNA is TGCAGCGCAGGACTAGCGGGAGGTACAGATACGCAGTATTTT. Translation: CSAGLAGGTDTQYF.

The gene calls are TRBV5-1 and TRBJ2-5; D might be TRBD2 (6 bases). The V gene lost 5 bases and the J gene lost 4 bases, with 15 bases spanning the gap. Germline V gene sequence: CDR1 SGHRS, CDR2 YFSETQ. This CDR3 has 14 residues. CDR3 nucleotide sequence: TGCGCCAGCAGTCGGGACTCCGGGTCAGAGACCCAGTACTTC. It codes for CASSRDSGSETQYF. Together with reference TRBV5-1 and TRBJ2-5, the CDR3 gives the full variable domain: KAGVTQTPRYLIKTRGQQVTLSCSPISGHRSVSWYQQTPGQGLQFLFEYFSETQRNKGNFPGRFSGRQFSNSRSEMNVSTLELGDSALYLCASSRDSGSETQYFGPGTRLLVL.

V gene TRBV5-1 combines with J gene TRBJ2-5, with 7 nucleotides matching TRBD1. The J segment lost 1 base and the V segment lost 4 bases, leaving 4 bases of the junction unmatched. Looked up from germline, CDR1 is SGHRS and CDR2 is YFSETQ. CDR3 size: 14 residues. For the CDR3, the DNA is TGCGCCAGCAGCACCCGGGACAGCCAAGAGACCCAGTACTTC. It yields the protein CASSTRDSQETQYF.

CDR3 sequence: CASSVPNTGELFF. The CDR3 DNA sequence: TGTGCCAGTAGTGTCCCTAACACCGGGGAGCTGTTTTTT. V and J are TRBV19 and TRBJ2-2; D is unclear. Germline CDR1 and CDR2: LNHDA and SQIVND (reference sequence). The CDR3 is 13 residues long. Trimming removed 5 bases from V and 2 bases from J, with 6 bases in between.

This clone showed up just a few times. The chain employs TRBV30 and TRBJ2-7, with 8 positions matching TRBD2. CDR3 length equals 14 residues. V shed 2 bases, J shed 2 bases, and the junction held 5 bases outside the gene matches. Germline CDR1 GTSNPN, CDR2 SVGIG (reference sequence). The CDR3 loop is CAWSLAGVTYEQYF. The CDR3 nucleotides are TGTGCCTGGAGTCTAGCGGGTGTTACCTACGAGCAGTACTTC. Based on the CDR3 plus reference TRBV30 and TRBJ2-7, the full variable domain is SQTIHQWPATLVQPVGSPLSLECTVEGTSNPNLYWYRQAAGRGLQLLFYSVGIGQISSEVPQNLSASRPQDRQFILSSKKLLLSDSGFYLCAWSLAGVTYEQYFGPGTRLTVT.

The chain has TRBV2 and TRBJ1-1; no clear D. V was pared by 4 bases and J by 3 bases, with 9 bases between. This CDR3 comprises 13 residues. CDR1 is SNHLY and CDR2 is FYNNEI in the germline V gene. CDR3 DNA sequence: TGTGCCAGCAGTGCCGCGAGTTACACTGAAGCTTTCTTT. It translates to CASSAASYTEAFF.

J is TRBJ2-1 and V is TRBV5-4; 8 bases fit TRBD1. Looked up from germline, CDR1 is SGHNT and CDR2 is YYREEE (reference sequence). This CDR3 has 16 amino acids. V was pared by 0 bases and J by 5 bases, with 7 bases of the junction left unmatched. The CDR3 sequence: CASSLAGGTGDNEQFF. The CDR3 DNA reads as TGTGCCAGCAGCTTGGCGGGTGGGACAGGTGACAATGAGCAGTTCTTC.

This clone was seen a handful of times. The genes are TRBV6-6 and TRBJ2-1; a weak D match, TRBD2 (6 bases). The CDR3 runs to 14 residues. The germline V gene encodes CDR1 MNHNY and CDR2 SVGAGI (reference sequence). The V end was cut by 8 bases, the J end by 7 bases, with 18 bases between. CDR3 coding DNA: TGTGCCAGCTCTAGGGGACTCTCGGGAAATGAGCAGTTCTTC. Amino acids: CASSRGLSGNEQFF.

This clone has a handful of counts. This rearrangement joins TRBV30 to TRBJ2-2; 7 bases match TRBD2. CDR1 and CDR2 (germline): GTSNPN, SVGIG (reference sequence). V was clipped by 4 bases and J by 3 bases; unmatched bases: 8. This CDR3 region has 15 residues. The CDR3 sequence: CAWTKRDGDTGELFF. CDR3 bases: TGTGCCTGGACGAAGCGGGACGGGGACACCGGGGAGCTGTTTTTT.

The table lists this clone with a few counts. The chain recombines TRBV29-1 with TRBJ1-2, with a possible D match to TRBD1 (6 bases). The CDR3 totals 13 residues. Germline CDR1 reads SQVTM; CDR2 reads ANQGSEA. Trimming took off 1 base at V and 1 base at J, with 7 bases between the two ends. This CDR3 reads CSVEGTDNYGYTF. As DNA, the CDR3 is TGCAGCGTTGAAGGGACAGATAACTATGGCTACACCTTC.

J is TRBJ2-7 and V is TRBV2; no clear D gene. There are 11 residues in the CDR3. The V gene lost 3 bases and the J gene lost 7 bases, with 7 bases spanning the gap. The germline V gene has CDR1 SNHLY and CDR2 FYNNEI. The CDR3 nucleotides read TGTGCCAGCAGTGATAGCCGGGAGCAGTACTTC. Translated: CASSDSREQYF.

This clone was observed a handful of times. CDR3 nucleotide sequence: TGTGCCAGCAGCCGGGGACAGTCTTATGGCTACACCTTC. Translating it yields CASSRGQSYGYTF. The V and J genes are TRBV6-5 and TRBJ1-2; 7 nucleotides agree with TRBD1. V gave up 6 bases and J gave up 5 bases; unmatched junction bases: 6. The CDR3 is 13 amino acids. From germline, CDR1 is MNHEY and CDR2 SVGAGI.